The 30 T cell receptor beta chains reported below all come from one sample, sequenced in a study of PD-1 blockade in classical Hodgkin lymphoma. Each patient relapsed following autologous stem cell transplantation, and prior brentuximab vedotin exposure differed. The repertoire was sequenced with immunoSEQ multiplex PCR; TCRdb's copy has only in-frame clones and lacks some. In the table there are some 41,000 clones, 65% to 85% of which are singletons. This material consisted of peripheral blood mononuclear cells (PBMCs), taken before the second cycle of nivolumab. Source of these receptors: a human donor with classical Hodgkin lymphoma.

As DNA, the CDR3 is TGTGCCAGCAGCGGAAGGATGGCCAATGAGCAGTTCTTC. Its translation is CASSGRMANEQFF. The gene calls are TRBV25-1 and TRBJ2-1, with D unclear. V lost 6 bases and J lost 6, with 12 bases in between. Germline V gene data show CDR1 as MGHDK and CDR2 as SYGVNS. This CDR3 is built from 13 residues.

This clone was detected only a few times. The V and J genes are TRBV7-8 and TRBJ1-1, with 7 nucleotides matching TRBD1. This CDR3 has 13 amino acids. CDR1 and CDR2 (germline): SGHVS, FQNEAQ. The V segment lost 3 bases and the J segment 6 bases; nucleotides outside the gene matches: 4. This CDR3 reads CASSFFQGAEAFF. The CDR3, as DNA: TGTGCCAGCAGCTTTTTCCAGGGGGCTGAAGCTTTCTTT.

This chain connects TRBV7-8 to TRBJ2-7; either TRBD1 or TRBD2 may supply D (5 bases each). Trimming took off 5 bases at V and 3 bases at J, with 17 bases between the two ends. CDR1 is SGHVS, CDR2 FQNEAQ, per germline. The length of the CDR3 is 15 residues. This CDR3 is CASSPFGHGNYEQYF. The CDR3 DNA sequence: TGTGCCAGCAGCCCCTTCGGACACGGGAACTACGAGCAGTACTTC.

The chain recombines TRBV28 with TRBJ1-3, with 10 bases aligning to TRBD1. V lost 3 bases and J lost 5; bases outside the gene matches: 4. The CDR3 has 15 amino acids. Germline-derived CDR1 and CDR2 are MDHEN and SYDVKM. The CDR3 here is CASSFLDRGRNTIYF. The CDR3 DNA reads TGTGCCAGCAGTTTCCTAGACAGGGGGCGAAACACCATATATTTT.

For the CDR3, the DNA is TGTGCCAGTAATGGGCCGGGGTCCAAAAACATTCAGTACTTC. Translating it yields CASNGPGSKNIQYF. This rearrangement joins TRBV19 to TRBJ2-4; a weak D match, TRBD2 (5 bases). V shed 7 bases and J shed 2 bases, with 12 bases lying between them. This CDR3 is built from 14 residues. Germline CDR1 reads LNHDA; CDR2 reads SQIVND (reference sequence).

The rearrangement uses TRBV11-3 and TRBJ1-5; 9 bases match TRBD1. CDR3 size: 19 residues. Germline V lookup: CDR1 SGHNT, CDR2 YENEEA. V gave up 8 bases and J gave up 2 bases; unmatched junction bases: 19. CDR3 residues: CASSQIGQGSLSGNQPQHF. The CDR3 region has the DNA TGTGCCAGCTCCCAAATCGGACAGGGGTCCCTGTCTGGCAATCAGCCCCAGCATTTT.

V is TRBV4-3 and J is TRBJ1-1; 7 nucleotides agree with TRBD1. Germline CDR1 reads LGHNA; CDR2 reads YSLEER. Trimming cost V 0 bases and J 1 base; bases outside gene matches: 5. This CDR3 comprises 16 residues. This CDR3 reads CASSQDKGAGNTEAFF. DNA for the CDR3: TGCGCCAGCAGCCAAGATAAGGGGGCCGGGAACACTGAAGCTTTCTTT.

This sequence joins TRBV19 and TRBJ2-3; the match to TRBD1 covers 7 bases. J gave up 0 bases and V 6 bases, and 9 bases lay outside the gene matches. Germline V gene sequence: CDR1 LNHDA, CDR2 SQIVND (reference sequence). The CDR3 spans 16 residues. DNA of the CDR3: TGTGCCAGTAGGATCGGGACAGCTCTTAGCACAGATACGCAGTATTTT. Protein sequence: CASRIGTALSTDTQYF.

This chain links TRBV7-8 with TRBJ2-1, with TRBD1 identical over 7 bases. Germline V gene data show CDR1 as SGHVS and CDR2 as FQNEAQ. This CDR3 contains 18 residues. V gave up 5 bases and J gave up 5 bases; unmatched junction bases: 18. For the CDR3, the DNA is TGTGCCAGCAGCGCCCGGGCTTGGACAGGCGACGAGAACAATGAGCAGTTCTTC. Translating it yields CASSARAWTGDENNEQFF.

The CDR3 nucleotides are TGTGCCAGCAGTGAAGCGGGATCCTACGAGCAGTACTTC. Translated: CASSEAGSYEQYF. The chain links TRBV6-1 to TRBJ2-7; no firm D call. The V end was cut by 0 bases, the J end by 1 base, with 4 bases between. The CDR3 contains 13 residues. Germline CDR1 MNHNS, CDR2 SASEGT.

The J gene is TRBJ2-5, the V gene TRBV4-3; TRBD1 matches at 8 bases. Gene TRBJ2-7 matches the end of the DNA better, so the J call may be wrong. CDR1 is LGHNA and CDR2 is YSLEER in the germline V gene. The CDR3 is made up of 15 amino acids. The CDR3 is CASSQVAGGRYEQYF. The DNA for the CDR3 is TGCGCCAGCAGCCAAGTAGCAGGGGGCAGGTACGAGCAGTACTTC.

V is TRBV6-5 and J is TRBJ1-5; D is possibly TRBD1 (5 bases). Germline CDR1 reads MNHEY; CDR2 reads SVGAGI. The CDR3 spans 15 residues. Trimming shortened V by 4 bases and J by 1 base, and 11 bases separated the two germline ends. Here the CDR3 reads CASSWGVGSNQPQHF. The CDR3 DNA is TGTGCCAGCAGTTGGGGGGTCGGAAGCAATCAGCCCCAGCATTTT.

This chain connects TRBV6-6 to TRBJ1-5; no firm D call. Trimming shortened V by 7 bases and J by 2 bases, and 12 bases separated the two germline ends. This CDR3 is 14 amino acids long. Germline V gene data show CDR1 as MNHNY and CDR2 as SVGAGI (reference sequence). The CDR3: CASTPANGNQPQHF. In nucleotides, the CDR3 is TGTGCCAGCACCCCAGCGAATGGCAATCAGCCCCAGCATTTT.

The chain has TRBV6-1 and TRBJ1-2; 7 bases match TRBD1. V lost 2 bases, J lost 4 bases, and 7 bases stayed unmatched. This CDR3 has 15 residues. Germline V gene sequence: CDR1 MNHNS, CDR2 SASEGT. CDR3 loop: CASSETGARIYGYTF. Written as DNA, the CDR3 is TGTGCCAGCAGTGAAACAGGGGCCCGTATCTATGGCTACACCTTC.

Worth noting for this clone: A read error is possible here, since a much larger clone lies one base away. This chain uses TRBV5-4 with TRBJ2-2; D unresolved. From germline, CDR1 is SGHNT and CDR2 YYREEE (reference sequence). CDR3 length equals 12 residues. Trimming took 2 bases from V and 2 from J, leaving 1 base between them. The CDR3 reads CASSLNTGELFF. The CDR3, as DNA: TGTGCCAGCAGCTTAAACACCGGGGAGCTGTTTTTT.

This clone was detected a few times. This chain joins TRBV9 and TRBJ2-5; TRBD2 matches at 9 bases. The CDR3 has 14 residues. Germline V lookup: CDR1 SGDLS, CDR2 YYNGEE. Trimming removed 3 bases from V and 4 bases from J; junction bases left unmatched: 4. The chain's CDR3 is CASSATSGGETQYF. The CDR3 DNA follows: TGTGCCAGCAGCGCGACTAGCGGTGGAGAGACCCAGTACTTC. Complete variable domain (other parts from reference TRBV9 and TRBJ2-5): DSGVTQTPKHLITATGQRVTLRCSPRSGDLSVYWYQQSLDQGLQFLIQYYNGEERAKGNILERFSAQQFPDLHSELNLSSLELGDSALYFCASSATSGGETQYFGPGTRLLVL.

As concerns this clone: Other DNA sequences of this sample code for an identical CDR3. This rearrangement joins TRBV30 to TRBJ1-1; D gene unclear. The CDR3 runs to 11 residues. The germline gives CDR1 GTSNPN, CDR2 SVGIG (reference sequence). Trimming shortened V by 2 bases and J by 6 bases, and 7 bases separated the two germline ends. The CDR3 region has the DNA TGTGCCTGGAGTCCTTCGGCTGAAGCTTTCTTT. Protein sequence: CAWSPSAEAFF.

The chain has TRBV19 and TRBJ1-1; D gene uncertain. Germline V gene sequence: CDR1 LNHDA, CDR2 SQIVND (reference sequence). The CDR3 consists of 14 residues. The ends were cut back, 6 bases at V and 7 bases at J, with 18 bases in the middle. The CDR3 nucleotides are TGTGCCAGTAGCCCGATGGGAAGTCGGAATGAAGCTTTCTTT. Residues: CASSPMGSRNEAFF.

In this sample, this clone turned up once. The V and J genes are TRBV7-8 and TRBJ1-4; TRBD1 agrees at 9 bases. This CDR3 is 14 amino acids long. Germline values: CDR1 SGHVS, CDR2 FQNEAQ. Trimming cost V 5 bases and J 7 bases; bases outside gene matches: 5. The DNA of the CDR3 is TGTGCCAGCAGCGCCCGACAGGGGGTTGAAAAACTGTTTTTT. This gives the protein CASSARQGVEKLFF.

This clone has a count of ten or more. The V and J genes are TRBV2 and TRBJ1-3; the D gene is possibly TRBD1 (5 bases). V lost 1 base and J lost 3, with 13 bases in between. The CDR3 spans 16 residues. Germline assignment: CDR1 SNHLY and CDR2 FYNNEI. CDR3 in amino acids: CASSEVAAGLGNTIYF. CDR3 coding DNA: TGTGCCAGCAGTGAAGTAGCCGCGGGGCTTGGAAACACCATATATTTT.

The gene calls are TRBV7-6 and TRBJ2-1; 9 nucleotides agree with TRBD2. The CDR3 is 15 amino acids. CDR1 is SGHVS, CDR2 FNYEAQ, per germline. V gave up 3 bases and J gave up 9 bases; unmatched junction bases: 9. The CDR3 DNA reads TGTGCCAGCAGCTTGGTAGCGGGAGAAGGAGTTGAGCAGTTCTTC. As protein: CASSLVAGEGVEQFF. The full variable domain, in which reference TRBV7-6 and TRBJ2-1 provide the parts outside the CDR3, is GAGVSQSPRYKVTKRGQDVALRCDPISGHVSLYWYRQALGQGPEFLTYFNYEAQQDKSGLPNDRFSAERPEGSISTLTIQRTEQRDSAMYRCASSLVAGEGVEQFFGPGTRLTVL.

The chain employs TRBV6-5 and TRBJ2-7, with TRBD2 as a possible D gene (6 bases). Germline-derived CDR1 and CDR2 are MNHEY and SVGAGI. V dropped 0 bases and J dropped 3 bases, with 6 bases sitting between them. The CDR3 loop spans 13 amino acids. This CDR3 reads CASSYSEGYEQYF. The CDR3 region has the DNA TGTGCCAGCAGTTACTCGGAGGGCTACGAGCAGTACTTC.

The chain combines TRBV10-3 with TRBJ1-2; D is possibly TRBD1 (5 bases). CDR1 ENHRY and CDR2 SYGVKD come from the germline V gene. This CDR3 is 13 amino acids long. Trimming stripped 2 bases from V and 4 bases from J, with 8 bases between. The CDR3 nucleotides read TGTGCCATCAGTGAGAAGGGGACCTATGGCTACACCTTC. It encodes CAISEKGTYGYTF.

The chain couples TRBV7-3 to TRBJ2-1, with unresolved D. The CDR3 totals 14 residues. CDR1 SGHTA and CDR2 FQGTGA come from the germline V gene. Trimming pared 1 base from V and 4 bases from J, leaving 8 bases between. The CDR3 region has the DNA TGTGCCAGCAGCTTAAGCCCCAATTACAATGAGCAGTTCTTC. Translating it yields CASSLSPNYNEQFF.

This clone is termed medium-sized. The chain links TRBV5-6 to TRBJ1-1, with D unresolved. Trimming cost V 4 bases and J 5 bases, with 9 bases left between them. The germline V gene has CDR1 SGHDT and CDR2 YYEEEE. This CDR3 is built from 12 residues. CDR3 in amino acids: CASSAGDTEAFF. CDR3 nucleotides: TGTGCCAGCAGCGCCGGGGATACTGAAGCTTTCTTT.

J is TRBJ2-1 and V is TRBV19; 12 bases line up with TRBD1. Trimming at V came to 4 bases and at J to 10 bases, leaving 11 bases not matched to a gene. CDR1 and CDR2 (germline): LNHDA, SQIVND (reference sequence). The CDR3 contains 16 residues. The CDR3: CASSNMPGQGAQEQFF. CDR3 sequence (DNA): TGTGCCAGTAGTAACATGCCGGGACAGGGGGCGCAAGAGCAGTTCTTC. Combining the CDR3 with reference TRBV19 and TRBJ2-1 gives the whole variable domain DGGITQSPKYLFRKEGQNVTLSCEQNLNHDAMYWYRQDPGQGLRLIYYSQIVNDFQKGDIAEGYSVSREKKESFPLTVTSAQKNPTAFYLCASSNMPGQGAQEQFFGPGTRLTVL.

This chain links TRBV2 with TRBJ2-7; 11 bases align to TRBD2. This CDR3 spans 16 amino acids. The V segment lost 8 bases and the J segment 4 bases; nucleotides outside the gene matches: 13. Germline lookup yields CDR1 SNHLY and CDR2 FYNNEI. CDR3 sequence: CASGKPTTSGIYEQYF. CDR3 coding DNA: TGTGCCAGCGGTAAACCCACGACTAGCGGGATTTACGAGCAGTACTTC.

The chain joins TRBV27 to TRBJ2-1, with TRBD2 identical over 13 bases. J gave up 10 bases and V 10 bases, and 4 bases lay outside the gene matches. Per the germline V gene, CDR1 is MNHEY and CDR2 is SMNVEV (reference sequence). CDR3 length: 12 amino acids. The CDR3 DNA sequence: TGTGCCACCCGACTAGCGGGAGGCGAGCAGTTCTTC. It translates to CATRLAGGEQFF.

This clone has just a few counts. The V gene is TRBV7-9, the J gene TRBJ1-5; D is uncertain. The V gene's germline CDR1 is SEHNR and CDR2 FQNEAQ (reference sequence). This CDR3 is built from 14 residues. V dropped 1 base and J dropped 5 bases, with 9 bases sitting between them. The CDR3 coding sequence is TGTGCCAGCAGCTTAGGAGCAGAATATCAGCCCCAGCATTTT. It specifies CASSLGAEYQPQHF.

This sequence joins TRBV13 and TRBJ2-3; 8 nucleotides align to TRBD2. CDR1 is PRHDT and CDR2 is FYEKMQ in the germline V gene (reference sequence). J lost 4 bases, V lost 1 base, and 7 bases had no gene match. There are 16 residues in the CDR3. The CDR3: CASSLVSGEGADTQYF. As DNA, the CDR3 is TGTGCCAGCAGCTTAGTTAGCGGGGAGGGTGCAGATACGCAGTATTTT.